This TCR beta chain comes out of a study of blood T cell repertoires in COVID-19. Assay: immunoSEQ multiplex PCR; the TCRdb copy retains only in-frame clones and omits some. The sample lists about 230,000 clones, 70% to 90% seen once, with under 3% in the top ten. The V gene's germline CDR1 is MNHEY and CDR2 SVGAGI. Trimming took 6 bases from V and 6 from J, leaving 17 bases between them. The CDR3 runs 14 residues. Sequenced sample: peripheral blood. This TCR was sampled from a woman aged 65 to 85 with active or convalescent COVID-19. The V call is TRBV6-5, the J call TRBJ1-1; the D is unclear. The CDR3 region has the DNA TGTGCCAGCAGACGACTTACCCCCATGGCTGAAGCTTTCTTT. Its protein is CASRRLTPMAEAFF.